These T cell receptor beta chains were read from a single sample in a study of T cells in Graves' hyperthyroidism and ophthalmopathy. One entry per CDR3 protein, called by TCRdb with MiXCR from the multiplex PCR reads. This table has about 280,000 distinct CDR3 sequences, less than 30% appearing once. Material for sequencing was blood. Receptors were obtained from a man aged 35-49 years with Graves' hyperthyroidism that later progressed to Graves' ophthalmopathy. The CDR3 runs from the conserved cysteine through the conserved F or W. A D gene is named only where the DNA matches it firmly. Where a row states a size, it is once, few, many or the class of an expanded clone; other rows omit it.

v_gene,d_gene,abundance,j_gene,CDR3aa
TRBV11-2,.,many,TRBJ1-1,CASSLDQISRAFF
TRBV28,.,few,TRBJ2-2,CASRLTRSMSGELFF
TRBV12-3/TRBV12-4,.,many,TRBJ2-5,CASSLDSSRETQYF
TRBV6-2/TRBV6-3,.,.,TRBJ2-5,CASSRDQGTQYF
TRBV4-1,TRBD2,many,TRBJ2-2,CASSPLAGGPVGELFF
TRBV5-1,TRBD1,many,TRBJ2-7,CASSLADRVYEQYF
TRBV24-1,.,.,TRBJ1-2,CATSPDGYGYTF
TRBV5-1,.,.,TRBJ2-4,CASSWMNIQYF
TRBV10-2,TRBD1,many,TRBJ2-2,CASSEFRGRGTGELFF
TRBV4-1,TRBD1,.,TRBJ1-3,CASSRTGTGDSGNTIYF
TRBV6-2/TRBV6-3,.,.,TRBJ1-5,CASSPGPKGRQPQHF
TRBV6-1,.,.,TRBJ1-1,CASSIQSYTEAFF
TRBV5-1,.,.,TRBJ2-7,CASSLAGYGYEQYF